Here is one TCR beta chain with its context. This clone was observed a few times. It lacks a known antigen. Base qualities are not provided; no much larger clone lies one nucleotide away. What this sample's time point label stands for: baseline before first vaccination. Vaccinee samples were obtained from the UK trials COV001 and COV002, which included a single-blind randomized controlled phase 2/3 trial of AZD1222 (ChAdOx1 nCoV-19) in healthy adults. For TCRbeta chain sequencing, PBMC samples from trial participants were taken at day 0 and at day 28 after the second dose. V lost 7 bases and J lost 6 bases, and the count of bases not matched to a germline gene is 9. The germline V gene (reference sequence) yields MNHEY for CDR1 and SMNVEV for CDR2. The CDR3 covers 14 residues, taking in both the cysteine and the phenylalanine. The sequence is cut down to CDR3 DNA, 42 bases in frame from base 1. The CDR3 regions of human TCRbeta chains were analyzed by immunosequencing. As for how the authors treated the data: TCRs in the repertoires were compared against a reference library of SARS-CoV-2-specific TCRs that had been generated with the MIRA antigen-specificity platform. Breadth meant the fraction of unique TCRs that were SARS-CoV-2-associated, whereas depth meant the fraction of total T cells that were SARS-CoV-2-associated. Using the MIRA data, each spike-specific TCR was mapped to the spike region that the TCR reacts to and placed in a CD4 or CD8 class. Log10-transformed breadth and depth values were compared by one-way ANOVA with Sidak's multiple comparisons tests. Held by TCRdb, this immuneACCESS table contains in-frame sequences only and omits some clones. Under half of the omission traces to an unresolved V gene where checked; the cause of the rest is unknown. Clone size and V and J calls were adopted from that table, with D and trimming inferred from the DNA. This sample has about 150,000 clones in its table, and about 92% of those were observed once. The leading ten clones occupy about 19% of the sample.

The record originates from a study of T cell responses to AZD1222 COVID-19 vaccine (dated by TCRdb to the early 2020s). The study in broad terms: AZD1222 recipients with second doses at about 4 weeks or about 12 weeks were pooled, because spike-specific TCR depth and breadth did not differ between schedules. TCR sequencing was performed for about 250 trial participants, of whom some 200 were given two doses of AZD1222 and some 26 were given two doses of MenACWY control vaccine. Trial participants were enrolled into age subgroups of 18-55, 56-69 and 70-plus years, which contained about 150, 27 and 61 TCR-sequenced participants, respectively. Study-wide findings and limitations: Reportedly, almost half of the unique spike-specific TCRs recognized epitopes lying outside the regions that are mutated in the B.1.351 and B.1.1.7 variants. Spike-specific TCR breadth and depth rose significantly after two AZD1222 doses compared with day 0 and with MenACWY recipients. Conclusions about previously exposed vaccinees were limited because only six AZD1222 recipients were SARS-CoV-2 seropositive at baseline. Participants were mostly white British, with more females than males. The authors suggested clonal diversity may have been underestimated. Because no samples from the day 14 peak response were available, repertoires could be characterized only after the peak T cell response. The vaccine-associated CD4 TCRs covered the entire spike protein, and the dominant responses fell in regions 160-218 and 743-854. In the small 56-69-year group, the increase in depth fell short of significance, most likely because of low power.

Recombination joined TRBV27 with TRBJ1-2; TRBD1 matches 9 bases in the middle. The receptor's source is an adult in good health. Here the sequenced sample was peripheral blood, taken on day 0 of AZD1222 vaccination. The DNA reads TGTGCCAGCACAAACAGGGGGCGAGGGGATGGCTACACCTTC. This encodes CASTNRGRGDGYTF.